These 32 T cell receptor beta chains came from one sample sequenced in a study of Graves' ophthalmopathy and Graves' hyperthyroidism. RNA transcripts provided the template for amplifying TCR beta CDR3 regions. RT-PCR in the first round used HTBI primers; a second-round multiplex PCR followed. In TCRdb, the multiplex PCR reads were re-called with MiXCR into one record per CDR3 protein. This table has 650,000 to 800,000 distinct CDR3 sequences, about two fifths appearing once. Sequenced input: peripheral blood. These receptors originate from an adult man with Graves' ophthalmopathy.

This clonotype has ten or more counts. At one end, the junction sequence differs from germline, possibly due to a read error. The chain couples TRBV10-3 to TRBJ2-5, with 14 bases matching TRBD2. Germline lookup yields CDR1 ENHRY and CDR2 SYGVKD. The CDR3 loop spans 16 amino acids. The DNA for the CDR3 is TGTGCCATCAGTGAAGGACTAGCGGGGGGCCAACAGACCCAGTACTTC. Translated, it gives CAISEGLAGGQQTQYF.

This clonotype has at least ten counts. The V and J genes are TRBV15 and TRBJ1-1; 7 nucleotides agree with TRBD1. The V gene's germline CDR1 is LNHNV and CDR2 YYDKDF (reference sequence). The CDR3 is 14 amino acids. J was trimmed by 7 bases and V by 6 bases; bases with no gene match: 11. The CDR3 coding sequence is TGTGCCACCAGTAACCTCGCAGGGGGAAGTGAAGCTTTCTTT. Protein sequence: CATSNLAGGSEAFF.

About this clonotype itself: This may be a read error: a much more frequent sequence differs by one nucleotide. The chain links TRBV19 to TRBJ1-4; unclear D gene. The CDR3 runs to 15 residues. Germline CDR1 reads LNHDA; CDR2 reads SQIVND (reference sequence). The CDR3 DNA is TGTGCCAGTAGTTTCCTTTCTAGTGGAGAGGAAAAACTGCTTTTT. This sequence encodes CASSFLSSGEEKLLF.

The sample holds many counts of this clonotype. The genes are TRBV5-5 and TRBJ2-5, with 9 bases identical to TRBD2. The V segment lost 1 base and the J segment 2 bases; nucleotides outside the gene matches: 3. The CDR3 spans 15 residues. Germline lookup yields CDR1 SGHKS and CDR2 YYEKEE (reference sequence). The CDR3 reads CASSLIAGDQETQYF. CDR3 sequence (DNA): TGTGCCAGCAGCTTGATAGCGGGAGATCAAGAGACCCAGTACTTC.

This clonotype showed up many times. The rearrangement uses TRBV7-8 and TRBJ2-7, with TRBD1 identical over 9 bases. V shed 4 bases and J 7 bases; nucleotides not matched to a gene: 5. The CDR3 length is 13 residues. Germline CDR1 SGHVS, CDR2 FQNEAQ. Written as DNA, the CDR3 is TGTGCCAGCAGCTGGGGACAGGGACAGGAGCAGTACTTC. Residues: CASSWGQGQEQYF.

As concerns this clonotype: A much larger clone is a single base away; this may be a read error. The chain uses TRBV10-3 and TRBJ1-2; D is possibly TRBD1 (5 bases). CDR1 and CDR2 (germline): ENHRY, SYGVKD. V lost 5 bases and J lost 8, with 15 bases in between. This CDR3 spans 13 amino acids. Here the CDR3 reads CAISYSRGAGYTF. The CDR3 coding sequence is TGTGCCATCAGTTACTCGAGGGGAGCCGGCTACACCTTC.

This clonotype was observed at least ten times. The rearrangement links TRBV15 to TRBJ1-4; D gene unclear. The CDR3 spans 16 residues. In germline, CDR1 is LNHNV, CDR2 YYDKDF (reference sequence). Trimming took 2 bases from V and 6 from J, leaving 16 bases between them. The CDR3 bases are TGTGCCACCAGCAGATTCGGCCAAAAGCGGGATGAAAAACTGTTTTTT. It is translated as CATSRFGQKRDEKLFF. Combining the CDR3 with reference TRBV15 and TRBJ1-4 gives the whole variable domain DAMVIQNPRYQVTQFGKPVTLSCSQTLNHNVMYWYQQKSSQAPKLLFHYYDKDFNNEADTPDNFQSRRPNTSFCFLDIRSPGLGDTAMYLCATSRFGQKRDEKLFFGSGTQLSVL.

V usage is TRBV14 and J usage is TRBJ2-7; possibly TRBD1 or TRBD2 for D (5 bases each). Trimming stripped 3 bases from V and 2 bases from J, with 11 bases between. CDR1 and CDR2 from the germline V gene are SGHDN and FVKESK. The CDR3 runs 14 residues. DNA of the CDR3: TGTGCCAGCAGCCAGGGGGAGCGACCCTACGAGCAGTACTTC. This gives the protein CASSQGERPYEQYF.

The chain employs TRBV24-1 and TRBJ1-4; 9 bases are shared with TRBD1. The CDR3 spans 17 residues. Trimming took 1 base from V and 7 from J; bases not matched to a gene: 9. Per germline, CDR1 KGHDR and CDR2 SFDVKD. The CDR3 loop reads CATSDFWVGTGSEKLFF. The CDR3 coding sequence is TGTGCCACCAGTGATTTTTGGGTCGGGACAGGGTCTGAAAAACTGTTTTTT.

The J gene is TRBJ1-1, the V gene TRBV2, with a weak D call TRBD1 (6 bases). The CDR3 sequence is 13 residues long. Germline lookup yields CDR1 SNHLY and CDR2 FYNNEI. Trimming pared 8 bases from V and 5 bases from J, leaving 15 bases between. The CDR3 coding sequence is TGTGCCAGCCAAACAGGGCTCGGAACTGAAGCTTTCTTT. Its translation is CASQTGLGTEAFF.

There are a few counts of this clonotype. This rearrangement joins TRBV27 to TRBJ1-5; 10 nucleotides match TRBD1. The CDR3 runs 16 residues. The V and J ends lost 5 bases and 4 bases, in that order; junction bases with no gene match: 8. Germline-derived CDR1 and CDR2 are MNHEY and SMNVEV (reference sequence). The CDR3 sequence: CASSPRDRGSNQPQHF. CDR3 nucleotide sequence: TGTGCCAGCAGTCCCCGGGACAGGGGATCAAATCAGCCCCAGCATTTT.

In its sample, this clonotype was seen many times. This chain connects TRBV19 to TRBJ1-5; no clear D gene. The CDR3 totals 15 residues. V lost 2 bases, J lost 0 bases, and 8 bases lay in between. Germline V lookup: CDR1 LNHDA, CDR2 SQIVND (reference sequence). The CDR3 DNA is TGTGCCAGTAGTATAAAGAGGGTTAGCAATCAGCCCCAGCATTTT. Amino acid sequence: CASSIKRVSNQPQHF.

The V and J genes are TRBV2 and TRBJ2-6; a possible D gene is TRBD2 (6 bases). V was trimmed by 6 bases and J by 0 bases, leaving 18 bases between them. The germline gives CDR1 SNHLY, CDR2 FYNNEI. The CDR3 covers 18 residues. CDR3 in amino acids: CASRTDGTSFSGANVLTF. CDR3 coding DNA: TGTGCCAGCAGGACGGACGGGACTTCATTCTCTGGGGCCAACGTCCTGACTTTC. Full variable domain (rest looked up from reference TRBV2 and TRBJ2-6): EPEVTQTPSHQVTQMGQEVILRCVPISNHLYFYWYRQILGQKVEFLVSFYNNEISEKSEIFDDQFSVERPDGSNFTLKIRSTKLEDSAMYFCASRTDGTSFSGANVLTFGAGSRLTVL.

This clonotype was picked up a small number of times. V and J are TRBV20-1 and TRBJ2-2; 8 bases are a match to TRBD2. After removal of 2 bases from V and 0 bases from J, the junction contained 5 bases not matched to a gene. CDR3 length equals 16 residues. Germline CDR1 reads DFQATT; CDR2 reads SNEGSKA (reference sequence). The CDR3 loop is CSARSRLATNTGELFF. CDR3 nucleotides: TGCAGTGCTAGATCACGACTAGCGACGAACACCGGGGAGCTGTTTTTT.

The genes are TRBV2 and TRBJ1-5, with TRBD1 matching 8 bases. J gave up 5 bases and V 5 bases, and 8 bases lay outside the gene matches. The CDR3 is 15 residues long. Germline-derived CDR1 and CDR2 are SNHLY and FYNNEI. The CDR3 loop is CASSFPDRAYQPQHF. CDR3 nucleotide sequence: TGTGCCAGCAGTTTCCCGGACAGGGCTTATCAGCCCCAGCATTTT.

This clonotype was counted ten times or more. The chain uses TRBV20-1 and TRBJ2-5, with a weak D call TRBD2 (6 bases). The CDR3 runs 16 residues. CDR1 and CDR2 from the germline V gene are DFQATT and SNEGSKA (reference sequence). The germline V and J ends were trimmed by 0 bases and 0 bases, with 14 bases remaining between them. The CDR3 bases are TGCAGTGCTAGAGATACGGAGGGGCGCGACCAAGAGACCCAGTACTTC. It yields the protein CSARDTEGRDQETQYF.

This clonotype came up a few times. The rearrangement uses TRBV20-1 and TRBJ2-5, with 10 positions matching TRBD2. CDR3 length: 15 amino acids. V shed 3 bases, J shed 5 bases, and the junction held 9 bases outside the gene matches. Germline V gene lookup returns CDR1 DFQATT and CDR2 SNEGSKA (reference sequence). In nucleotides, the CDR3 is TGCAGTGCTAGTGGGCTAGCGGGAGTTTTGGAGACCCAGTACTTC. This sequence encodes CSASGLAGVLETQYF.

As concerns this clonotype: Given a much more abundant clone one base away, this may be a read error. The rearrangement uses TRBV12-3 or TRBV12-4 and TRBJ1-3; a possible D gene is TRBD1 (5 bases). Trimming removed 7 bases at V and 1 base at J, with 11 bases between. The length of the CDR3 is 14 residues. CDR3 nucleotides: TGTGCCAGCACGAGGGACGGGTCTGGAAACACCATATATTTT. It translates to CASTRDGSGNTIYF.

Notes on this clonotype: A much more abundant neighbour one base away suggests this may be a read error. The genes are TRBV10-2 and TRBJ2-5, with 12 positions matching TRBD1. Germline-derived CDR1 and CDR2 are WSHSY and SAAADI. CDR3 length equals 15 residues. The CDR3 here is CSSAGTGGPGETQYF. The CDR3 DNA follows: TGCTCCAGCGCGGGGACAGGGGGCCCGGGGGAGACCCAGTACTTC.

In the case of this clonotype: This may stem from a read error, because a much larger clone lies one nucleotide away. The rearrangement links TRBV14 to TRBJ2-2, with D possibly TRBD2 on 6 matching bases. The CDR3 length is 15 residues. Looked up from germline, CDR1 is SGHDN and CDR2 is FVKESK. In DNA, the CDR3 is TGTGCCAGCAGCCATCGCGGGGAGCCCACCGGGGAGCTGCTTTTT. This codes for CASSHRGEPTGELLF.

This chain joins TRBV10-3 and TRBJ2-7, with D tentatively TRBD1 (5 bases). The germline V and J ends were trimmed by 1 base and 5 bases, with 18 bases remaining between them. Germline CDR1 and CDR2: ENHRY and SYGVKD. The CDR3 consists of 16 residues. This CDR3 reads CAISELAGASYHEQYF. The CDR3 nucleotides read TGTGCCATCAGTGAGTTGGCTGGGGCGTCGTACCACGAGCAGTACTTC.

This clonotype has ten or more counts. The chain joins TRBV9 to TRBJ1-1, with TRBD1 identical over 7 bases. The CDR3 loop spans 15 amino acids. V gave up 1 base and J gave up 0 bases; unmatched junction bases: 3. CDR1 is SGDLS and CDR2 is YYNGEE in the germline V gene. Here the CDR3 reads CASSVTGTVNTEAFF. CDR3 bases: TGTGCCAGCAGCGTAACCGGGACAGTGAACACTGAAGCTTTCTTT.

This clonotype was detected ten times or more. CDR3: CSVVENTEAFF. The CDR3 nucleotides are TGCAGCGTTGTAGAAAACACTGAAGCTTTCTTT. The chain joins TRBV29-1 to TRBJ1-1; D is unresolved. Trimming removed 4 bases at V and 2 bases at J, with 5 bases between. This CDR3 is 11 amino acids long. From germline, CDR1 is SQVTM and CDR2 ANQGSEA.

In its sample, this clonotype was seen a few times. This sequence joins TRBV7-2 and TRBJ2-5, with TRBD2 as a possible D gene (6 bases). CDR1 is SGHTA and CDR2 is FQGNSA in the germline V gene. The V and J ends lost 5 bases and 4 bases respectively, with 20 bases between them. The CDR3 loop spans 16 amino acids. The DNA of the CDR3 is TGTGCCAGCAGCATCCGAGCGGGTCAAATACGAGAGACCCAGTACTTC. It yields the protein CASSIRAGQIRETQYF.

Worth noting for this clonotype: Germline is not matched at one junction end, which may reflect a read error. This chain connects TRBV9 to TRBJ2-5; 10 nucleotides match TRBD2. Germline V CDR1 and CDR2: SGDLS, YYNGEE. The CDR3 sequence is 15 residues long. This CDR3 is CASNFGTSVRETQDF. The CDR3 nucleotides are TGTGCCAGCAACTTTGGGACTAGCGTCAGGGAGACCCAGGACTTC. Full variable domain (rest looked up from reference TRBV9 and TRBJ2-5): DSGVTQTPKHLITATGQRVTLRCSPRSGDLSVYWYQQSLDQGLQFLIQYYNGEERAKGNILERFSAQQFPDLHSELNLSSLELGDSALYFCASNFGTSVRETQDFGPGTRLLVL.

V gene TRBV19 combines with J gene TRBJ2-5, with 7 nucleotides matching TRBD1. Germline trimming cut 6 bases from V and 9 bases from J; bases unmatched to any gene: 10. Germline V gene data show CDR1 as LNHDA and CDR2 as SQIVND (reference sequence). The CDR3 spans 13 residues. CDR3 in DNA: TGTGCCAGTAGAGGAAGGGGGCGGCAGCCCCAGTACTTC. Translated, it gives CASRGRGRQPQYF.

Concerning this clonotype itself: This clone may be a read error of a much larger clone one base away. This likely comes from a read error, as the CDR3 has no conserved phenylalanine or tryptophan at its end. This chain links TRBV6-5 with TRBJ1-1, with D perhaps matching TRBD1 (6 bases). Germline CDR1 reads MNHEY; CDR2 reads SVGAGI. This CDR3 has 12 residues. The ends were cut back, 2 bases at V and 5 bases at J, with 6 bases in the middle. DNA of the CDR3: TGTGCCAGCAGTTACGGGACAACTGAAGCTTTCATT. This gives the protein CASSYGTTEAFI.

Worth noting for this clonotype: The DNA is omitted, as the CDR3 cannot be located on it reliably, and the CDR3 follows TCRdb's listing. The chain couples TRBV29-1 to TRBJ1-4; TRBD1, the table's D call, was not compared with the DNA. The germline V gene has CDR1 SQVTM and CDR2 ANQGSEA. The CDR3 totals 12 residues, both ends included. The CDR3: CSVTGSVKNCFF.

This rearrangement joins TRBV10-1 to TRBJ2-1; TRBD2 matches 7 bases. CDR1 and CDR2 (germline): WNHNN, SYGVQD (reference sequence). After removal of 8 bases from V and 15 bases from J, the junction contained 16 bases not matched to a gene. The CDR3 totals 13 residues. CDR3 bases: TGCGCCAGCGTACGCTACGTCCGGGAGGTTGGGTTCTTC. It codes for CASVRYVREVGFF.

Notes on this clonotype: A junction end diverges from the germline sequence, so it may reflect a read error. V is TRBV12-3 or TRBV12-4 and J is TRBJ2-2; 12 positions match TRBD2. CDR3 length: 13 amino acids. The DNA of the CDR3 is TGTGCCAGCAGCCTAGCGGGAGGGCTTGAGCGGTTTTTT. Amino acid sequence: CASSLAGGLERFF.

This clonotype has just a few counts. V gene TRBV2 combines with J gene TRBJ1-1; D is undetermined. Germline loops: CDR1 SNHLY, CDR2 FYNNEI. The CDR3 sequence is 14 residues long. V lost 8 bases and J 3 bases, leaving 16 bases between the germline ends. The CDR3 nucleotides are TGTGCCAGCTCAGGAGGCAATCAGGACACTGAAGCTTTCTTT. It translates to CASSGGNQDTEAFF.

This clonotype was seen a few times. The chain joins TRBV9 to TRBJ1-3; D possibly corresponds to TRBD1 (6 bases). The CDR3 consists of 17 residues. Germline V lookup: CDR1 SGDLS, CDR2 YYNGEE. V lost 4 bases, J lost 1 base, and 18 bases lay in between. The CDR3 DNA reads TGTGCCAGCAGCCCCACCGGGGGCCAGAGTTCTGGAAACACCATATATTTT. It translates to CASSPTGGQSSGNTIYF.